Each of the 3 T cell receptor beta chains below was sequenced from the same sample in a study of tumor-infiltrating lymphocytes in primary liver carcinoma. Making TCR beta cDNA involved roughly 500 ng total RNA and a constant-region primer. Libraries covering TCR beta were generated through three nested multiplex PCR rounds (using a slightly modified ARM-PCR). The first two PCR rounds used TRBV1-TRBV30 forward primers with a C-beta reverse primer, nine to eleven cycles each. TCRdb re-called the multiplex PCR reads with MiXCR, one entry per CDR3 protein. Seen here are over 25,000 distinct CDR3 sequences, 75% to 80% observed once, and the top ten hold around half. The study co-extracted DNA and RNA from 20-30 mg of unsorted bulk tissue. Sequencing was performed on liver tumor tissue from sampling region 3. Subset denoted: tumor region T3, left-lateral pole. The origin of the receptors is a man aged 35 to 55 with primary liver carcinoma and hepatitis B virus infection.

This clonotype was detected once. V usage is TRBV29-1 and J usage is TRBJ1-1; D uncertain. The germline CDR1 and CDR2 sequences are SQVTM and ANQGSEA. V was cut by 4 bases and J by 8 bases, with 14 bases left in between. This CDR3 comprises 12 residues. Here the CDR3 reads CSVGKEITEAFF. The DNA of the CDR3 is TGCAGCGTTGGCAAGGAGATCACGGAAGCTTTCTTT.

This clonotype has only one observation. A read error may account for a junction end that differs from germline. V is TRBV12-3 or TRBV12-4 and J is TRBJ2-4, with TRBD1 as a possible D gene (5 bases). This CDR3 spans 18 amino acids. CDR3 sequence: CASCLWGGADIAKNIHYF. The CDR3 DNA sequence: TGCGCCAGCTGTTTATGGGGTGGGGCGGACATAGCCAAGAACATTCATTACTTC.

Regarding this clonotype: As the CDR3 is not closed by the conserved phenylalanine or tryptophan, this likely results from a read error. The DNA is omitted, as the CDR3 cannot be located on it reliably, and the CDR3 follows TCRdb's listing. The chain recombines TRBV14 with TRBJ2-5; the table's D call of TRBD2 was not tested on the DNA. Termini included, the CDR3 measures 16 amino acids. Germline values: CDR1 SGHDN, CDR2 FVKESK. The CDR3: CASSHRSGSPQETLYL.